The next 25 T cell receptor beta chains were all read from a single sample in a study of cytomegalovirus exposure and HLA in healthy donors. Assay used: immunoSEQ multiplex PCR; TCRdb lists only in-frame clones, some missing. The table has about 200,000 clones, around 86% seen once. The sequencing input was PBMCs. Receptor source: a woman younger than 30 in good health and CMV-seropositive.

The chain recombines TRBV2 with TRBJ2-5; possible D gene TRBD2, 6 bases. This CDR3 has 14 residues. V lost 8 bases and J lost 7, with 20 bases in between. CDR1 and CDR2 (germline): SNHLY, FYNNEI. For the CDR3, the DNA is TGTGCCAGCCTAACGACTAGACTGCAGCGGACCCAGTACTTC. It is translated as CASLTTRLQRTQYF.

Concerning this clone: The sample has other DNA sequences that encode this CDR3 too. CDR3 loop: CASSFLAGEQYF. The CDR3 nucleotides are TGTGCCAGCAGTTTCCTCGCCGGCGAGCAGTACTTC. This chain uses TRBV27 with TRBJ2-7; D gene ambiguous. Germline V gives CDR1 MNHEY, CDR2 SMNVEV (reference sequence). The CDR3 consists of 12 residues. V dropped 3 bases and J dropped 6 bases, with 9 bases sitting between them.

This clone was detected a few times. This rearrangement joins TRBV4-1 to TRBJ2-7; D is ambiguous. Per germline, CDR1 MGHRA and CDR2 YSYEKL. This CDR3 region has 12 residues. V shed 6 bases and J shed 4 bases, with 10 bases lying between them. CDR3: CASRDDSYEQYF. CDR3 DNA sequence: TGCGCCAGCAGGGATGACTCATACGAGCAGTACTTC.

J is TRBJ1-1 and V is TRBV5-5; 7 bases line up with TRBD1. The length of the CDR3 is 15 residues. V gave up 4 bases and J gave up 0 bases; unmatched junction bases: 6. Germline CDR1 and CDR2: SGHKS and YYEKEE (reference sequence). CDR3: CASSRTGGLNTEAFF. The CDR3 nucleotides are TGTGCCAGCAGCAGGACAGGTGGTTTGAACACTGAAGCTTTCTTT.

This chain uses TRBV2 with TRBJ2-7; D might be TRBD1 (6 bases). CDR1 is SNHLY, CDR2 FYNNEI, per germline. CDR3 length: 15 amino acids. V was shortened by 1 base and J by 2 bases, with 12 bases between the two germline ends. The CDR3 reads CASSEGRGPTYEQYF. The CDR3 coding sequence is TGTGCCAGCAGTGAAGGCAGGGGCCCGACCTACGAGCAGTACTTC.

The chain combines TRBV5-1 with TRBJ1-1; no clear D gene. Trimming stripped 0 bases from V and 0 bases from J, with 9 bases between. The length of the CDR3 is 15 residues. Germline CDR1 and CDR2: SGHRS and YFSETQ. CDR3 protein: CASSLELTMNTEAFF. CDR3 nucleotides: TGCGCCAGCAGCTTGGAACTCACGATGAACACTGAAGCTTTCTTT.

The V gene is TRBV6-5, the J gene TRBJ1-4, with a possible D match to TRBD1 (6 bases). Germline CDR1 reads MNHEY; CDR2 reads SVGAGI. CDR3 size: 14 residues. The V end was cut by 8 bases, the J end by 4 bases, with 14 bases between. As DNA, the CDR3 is TGTGCCAGCGGACTCCAGGGGTTTAATGAAAAACTGTTTTTT. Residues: CASGLQGFNEKLFF.

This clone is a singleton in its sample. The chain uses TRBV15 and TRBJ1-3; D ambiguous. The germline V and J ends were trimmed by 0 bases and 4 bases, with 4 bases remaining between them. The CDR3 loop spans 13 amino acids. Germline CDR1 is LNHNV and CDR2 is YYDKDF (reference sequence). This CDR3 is CATSRDRGNTIYF. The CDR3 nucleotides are TGTGCCACCAGCAGAGACAGGGGAAACACCATATATTTT.

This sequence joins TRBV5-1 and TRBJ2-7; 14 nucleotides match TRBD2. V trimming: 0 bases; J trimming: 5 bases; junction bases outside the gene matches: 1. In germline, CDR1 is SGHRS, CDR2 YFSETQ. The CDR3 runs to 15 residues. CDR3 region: CASSLGLAGGNEQYF. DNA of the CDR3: TGCGCCAGCAGCTTGGGACTAGCGGGAGGGAACGAGCAGTACTTC.

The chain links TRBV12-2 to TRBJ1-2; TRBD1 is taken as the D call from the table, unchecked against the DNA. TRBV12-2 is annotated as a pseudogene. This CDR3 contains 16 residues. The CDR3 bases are TGTGCAAGTCGCCAGCTGGGGGCATCCCTTAACTATGGCTACACCTTC. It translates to CASRQLGASLNYGYTF.

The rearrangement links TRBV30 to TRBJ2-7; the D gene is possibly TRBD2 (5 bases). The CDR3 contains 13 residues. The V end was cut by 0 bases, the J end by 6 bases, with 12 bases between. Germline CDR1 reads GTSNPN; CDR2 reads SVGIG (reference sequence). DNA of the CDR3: TGTGCCTGGAGTGTTGAGGGCCCGGGCGAGCAGTACTTC. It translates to CAWSVEGPGEQYF.

The CDR3 loop is CAWRGGHNEQFF. The CDR3 DNA sequence: TGTGCCTGGAGGGGGGGGCATAATGAGCAGTTCTTC. The rearrangement joins TRBV30 to TRBJ2-1, with D possibly matching TRBD2 (7 bases). The germline gives CDR1 GTSNPN, CDR2 SVGIG (reference sequence). The CDR3 covers 12 residues. V was pared by 3 bases and J by 7 bases, with 10 bases between.

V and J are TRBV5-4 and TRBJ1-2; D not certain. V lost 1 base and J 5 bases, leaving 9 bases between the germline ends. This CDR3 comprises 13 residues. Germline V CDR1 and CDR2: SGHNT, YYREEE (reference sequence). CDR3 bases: TGTGCCAGCAGCTTGCACTGGAGGTATGGCTACACCTTC. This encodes CASSLHWRYGYTF.

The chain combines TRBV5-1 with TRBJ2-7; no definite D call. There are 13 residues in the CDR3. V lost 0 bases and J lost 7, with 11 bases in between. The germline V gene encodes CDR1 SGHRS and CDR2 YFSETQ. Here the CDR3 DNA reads TGCGCCAGCAGCTTGGAGGCCCTCGGGGAGCAGTACTTC. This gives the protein CASSLEALGEQYF. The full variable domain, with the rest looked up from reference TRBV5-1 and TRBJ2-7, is KAGVTQTPRYLIKTRGQQVTLSCSPISGHRSVSWYQQTPGQGLQFLFEYFSETQRNKGNFPGRFSGRQFSNSRSEMNVSTLELGDSALYLCASSLEALGEQYFGPGTRLTVT.

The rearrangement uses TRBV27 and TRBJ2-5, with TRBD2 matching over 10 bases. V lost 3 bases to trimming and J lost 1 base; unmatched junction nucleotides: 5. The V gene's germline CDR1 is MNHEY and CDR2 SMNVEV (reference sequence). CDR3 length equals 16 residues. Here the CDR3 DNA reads TGTGCCAGCAGTTTCCTAGCGGGAGTCAGCCAAGAGACCCAGTACTTC. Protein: CASSFLAGVSQETQYF.

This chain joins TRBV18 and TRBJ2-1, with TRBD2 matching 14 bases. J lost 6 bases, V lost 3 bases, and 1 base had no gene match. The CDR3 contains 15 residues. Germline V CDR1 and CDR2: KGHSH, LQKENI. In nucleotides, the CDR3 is TGTGCCAGCTCACCTGGGACTAGCGGGAGCAATGAGCAGTTCTTC. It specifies CASSPGTSGSNEQFF.

The CDR3 bases are TGTGCCAGCAGCTTAGGGTTTGAAAGTGCGGAAGGCTACACCTTC. Encoded protein: CASSLGFESAEGYTF. The chain joins TRBV7-9 to TRBJ1-2, with D unclear. Germline V gene data show CDR1 as SEHNR and CDR2 as FQNEAQ (reference sequence). The CDR3 is made up of 15 amino acids. V lost 1 base and J lost 8, with 17 bases in between.

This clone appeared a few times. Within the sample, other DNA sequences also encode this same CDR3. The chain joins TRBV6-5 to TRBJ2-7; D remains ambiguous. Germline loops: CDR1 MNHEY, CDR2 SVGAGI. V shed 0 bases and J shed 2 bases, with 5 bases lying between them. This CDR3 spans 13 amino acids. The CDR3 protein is CASSYSSAYEQYF. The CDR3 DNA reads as TGTGCCAGCAGTTACTCGTCAGCCTACGAGCAGTACTTC.

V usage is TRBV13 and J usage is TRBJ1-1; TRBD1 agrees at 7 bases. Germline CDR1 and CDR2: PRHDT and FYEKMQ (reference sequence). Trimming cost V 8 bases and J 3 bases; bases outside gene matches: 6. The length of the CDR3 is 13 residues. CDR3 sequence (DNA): TGTGCCAGCTCGGACAGGAGGGACACTGAAGCTTTCTTT. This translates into CASSDRRDTEAFF.

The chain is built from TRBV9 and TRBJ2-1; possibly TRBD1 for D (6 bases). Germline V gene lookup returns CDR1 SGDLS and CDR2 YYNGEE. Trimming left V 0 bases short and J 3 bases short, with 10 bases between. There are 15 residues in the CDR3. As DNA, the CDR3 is TGTGCCAGCAGCGTAGGGACAGAATTCTACAATGAGCAGTTCTTC. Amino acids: CASSVGTEFYNEQFF.

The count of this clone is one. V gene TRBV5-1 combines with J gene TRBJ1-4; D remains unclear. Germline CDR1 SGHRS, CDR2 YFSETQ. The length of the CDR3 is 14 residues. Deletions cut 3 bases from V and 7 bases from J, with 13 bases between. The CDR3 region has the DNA TGCGCCAGCAGCTCCTGGGAGGTGGTTGAAAAACTGTTTTTT. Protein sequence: CASSSWEVVEKLFF.

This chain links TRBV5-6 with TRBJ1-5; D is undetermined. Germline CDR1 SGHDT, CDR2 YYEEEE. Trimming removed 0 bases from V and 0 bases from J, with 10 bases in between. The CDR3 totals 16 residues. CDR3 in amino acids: CASSLGQVYSNQPQHF. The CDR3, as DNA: TGTGCCAGCAGCTTGGGGCAGGTCTATAGCAATCAGCCCCAGCATTTT.

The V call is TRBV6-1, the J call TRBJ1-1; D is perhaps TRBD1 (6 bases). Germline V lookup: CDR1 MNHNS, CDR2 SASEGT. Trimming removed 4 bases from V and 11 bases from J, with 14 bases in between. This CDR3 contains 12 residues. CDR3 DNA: TGTGCCAGCAGTGCCAACAGGGTCTCGGCTTTCTTT. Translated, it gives CASSANRVSAFF.

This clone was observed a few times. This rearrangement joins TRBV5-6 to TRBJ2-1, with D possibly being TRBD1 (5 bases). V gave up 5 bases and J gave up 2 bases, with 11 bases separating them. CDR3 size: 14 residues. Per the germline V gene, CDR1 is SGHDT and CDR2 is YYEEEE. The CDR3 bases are TGTGCCAGCAGTCAGGGCCCGACCTACAATGAGCAGTTCTTC. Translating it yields CASSQGPTYNEQFF.

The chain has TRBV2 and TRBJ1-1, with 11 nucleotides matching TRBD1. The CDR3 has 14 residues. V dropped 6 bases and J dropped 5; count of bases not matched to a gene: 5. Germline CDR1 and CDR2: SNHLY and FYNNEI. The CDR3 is CASRGGTGGTEAFF. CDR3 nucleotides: TGTGCCAGCAGGGGGGGGACAGGGGGGACTGAAGCTTTCTTT.